These T cell receptor beta chains were read from a single sample in a study of blood T cell repertoires in COVID-19. Clones were sequenced by immunoSEQ multiplex PCR, and TCRdb holds only the in-frame ones, with some missing. This sample has under 500,000 clones; approximately 90% occur once, and the top ten carry over 4%. Sample: peripheral blood. The receptors here all came from a woman aged 25-40 years with acute or convalescent COVID-19. The CDR3 runs from the conserved cysteine through the conserved F or W. The D gene is left open where the match is weak. Not every row has a clone size; where given, it reads once, few, many or a size class.

v_gene,d_gene,abundance,j_gene,CDR3aa,CDR3nt
TRBV6-5,NA,NA,TRBJ1-4,CASNEGDNEKLFF,TGTGCCAGCAACGAGGGGGATAATGAAAAACTGTTTTTT
TRBV19,NA,NA,TRBJ2-7,CASSYTGRQGEQYF,TGTGCCAGTAGTTACACGGGCAGGCAGGGCGAGCAGTACTTC
TRBV25-1,NA,NA,TRBJ2-5,CASSAPQETQYF,TGTGCCAGCAGTGCCCCACAAGAGACCCAGTACTTC
TRBV19,NA,NA,TRBJ2-3,CASSILVAPPDTQYF,TGTGCCAGTAGTATCTTGGTAGCGCCCCCAGATACGCAGTATTTT
TRBV2,TRBD2,NA,TRBJ2-5,CASSGSSGGGQETQYF,TGTGCCAGCTCCGGGTCTAGCGGGGGGGGACAGGAGACCCAGTACTTC
TRBV20-1,NA,NA,TRBJ1-1,CSVGRNTEAFF,TGCAGTGTTGGGAGGAACACTGAAGCTTTCTTT
TRBV18,NA,NA,TRBJ1-3,CASSPTWVSGNTIYF,TGTGCCAGCTCACCGACTTGGGTGTCTGGAAACACCATATATTTT
TRBV28,TRBD1,once,TRBJ2-7,CASSFFRDSSYEQYF,TGTGCCAGCAGTTTCTTTCGGGACAGCTCCTACGAGCAGTACTTC
TRBV6-1,NA,NA,TRBJ2-5,CAFSRDSQETQYF,TGTGCCTTCTCGCGGGACAGCCAAGAGACCCAGTACTTC
TRBV3-1/TRBV3-2,TRBD2,NA,TRBJ2-7,CASSRTGGTVEQYF,TGTGCCAGCAGCCGAACGGGGGGTACGGTCGAGCAGTACTTC
TRBV5-4,NA,NA,TRBJ2-5,CASSISGETQYF,TGTGCCAGCAGCATCAGCGGAGAGACCCAGTACTTC
TRBV27,TRBD1,NA,TRBJ2-7,CASSLFGRDRTYEQYF,TGTGCCAGCAGTTTATTCGGGCGGGACAGGACCTACGAGCAGTACTTC
TRBV4-1,TRBD1,once,TRBJ2-3,CASSQDRTGVSTISDTQYF,TGCGCCAGCAGCCAAGATAGGACAGGGGTATCGACTATTTCAGATACGCAGTATTTT
TRBV3-1/TRBV3-2,NA,NA,TRBJ2-1,CASSPSPNEQFF,TGTGCCAGCAGCCCCTCCCCCAATGAGCAGTTCTTC
TRBV28,NA,NA,TRBJ2-3,CASSFDDSSTDTQYF,TGTGCCAGCAGCTTTGATGACAGTAGCACAGATACGCAGTATTTT
TRBV12-3/TRBV12-4,TRBD1,NA,TRBJ1-2,CASRLTGVAGYTF,TGTGCCAGCAGGCTGACAGGGGTTGCCGGCTACACCTTC
TRBV9,TRBD2,NA,TRBJ2-3,CASSRIAGGLQDTQYF,TGTGCCAGCAGCCGCATAGCGGGGGGGCTACAGGATACGCAGTATTTT
TRBV2,NA,NA,TRBJ2-2,CASSGAGYTGELFF,TGTGCCAGCAGTGGGGCAGGGTACACCGGGGAGCTGTTTTTT
TRBV5-6,NA,NA,TRBJ1-4,CASSQRTAQLFF,TGTGCCAGCAGCCAAAGGACAGCTCAACTGTTTTTT
TRBV24-1,TRBD1,NA,TRBJ1-5,CATSDSRTGGNQPQHF,TGTGCCACCAGTGATTCGAGGACAGGGGGAAATCAGCCCCAGCATTTT
TRBV29-1,TRBD1,NA,TRBJ1-1,CSVERTGDTEAFF,TGCAGCGTTGAAAGGACAGGGGACACTGAAGCTTTCTTT
TRBV5-6,TRBD2,once,TRBJ2-1,CASSLGSGVNEQFF,TGTGCCAGCAGCTTGGGTAGCGGGGTTAATGAGCAGTTCTTC
TRBV7-9,NA,few,TRBJ1-1,CASATGNTEAFF,TGTGCCTCCGCCACGGGGAACACTGAAGCTTTCTTT
TRBV5-1,NA,NA,TRBJ1-6,CASSLDGPAGPLHF,TGCGCCAGCAGCTTGGATGGGCCTGCGGGACCCCTCCACTTT
TRBV5-1,NA,NA,TRBJ1-5,CASSLQGSYSNQPQHF,TGCGCCAGCAGCTTACAGGGCAGCTATAGCAATCAGCCCCAGCATTTT
TRBV4-2,NA,once,TRBJ1-6,CASSQQFWEDNSPLHF,TGTGCCAGCAGCCAACAATTTTGGGAGGATAATTCACCCCTCCACTTT
TRBV7-8,NA,NA,TRBJ1-6,CASSPPGRGSPLHF,TGTGCCAGCAGCCCCCCGGGGAGGGGTTCACCCCTCCACTTT
TRBV19,TRBD2,NA,TRBJ2-1,CASSPGLAFGEQFF,TGTGCCAGTAGTCCGGGACTAGCGTTCGGTGAGCAGTTCTTC
TRBV28,NA,NA,TRBJ2-2,CATGRQGSRELFF,TGTGCCACCGGGAGACAGGGTTCCCGGGAGCTGTTTTTT
TRBV3-1/TRBV3-2,NA,NA,TRBJ1-6,CASSQDRPTPLHF,TGTGCCAGCAGCCAAGACAGGCCAACACCCCTCCACTTT
TRBV13,TRBD2,NA,TRBJ2-2,CASSPERGPLGELFF,TGTGCCAGCAGCCCGGAGCGGGGGCCCTTAGGGGAGCTGTTTTTT
TRBV4-1,NA,NA,TRBJ1-4,CASSQLQGSNEKLFF,TGCGCCAGCAGCCAACTACAGGGTTCAAACGAAAAACTGTTTTTT
TRBV11-1,TRBD2,NA,TRBJ2-7,CASSLAGESYEQYF,TGTGCCAGCAGTTTAGCGGGAGAGTCCTACGAGCAGTACTTC
TRBV27,NA,NA,TRBJ2-7,CASGGLGGKSYEQYF,TGTGCCAGCGGGGGGTTGGGGGGAAAGTCCTACGAGCAGTACTTC
TRBV5-1,NA,NA,TRBJ2-7,CASSSGGQTGYEQYF,TGCGCCAGCAGCTCGGGGGGCCAGACAGGCTACGAGCAGTACTTC
TRBV6-5,NA,NA,TRBJ1-2,CASVDRRFEAGYTF,TGTGCCAGCGTGGATAGACGCTTCGAAGCGGGCTACACCTTC
TRBV5-1,NA,NA,TRBJ1-2,CASSLDGGYTF,TGCGCCAGCAGCTTGGACGGGGGCTACACCTTC
TRBV5-1,NA,once,TRBJ2-3,CASSYTTQGDTQYF,TGCGCCAGCAGCTACACCACCCAGGGGGATACGCAGTATTTT
TRBV2,NA,NA,TRBJ1-4,CASSESGTRGEKLFF,TGTGCCAGCAGTGAGAGTGGGACCCGGGGGGAAAAACTGTTTTTT
TRBV5-6,NA,NA,TRBJ1-2,CASSLQEIYGYTF,TGTGCCAGCAGCTTGCAGGAAATCTATGGCTACACCTTC
TRBV28,NA,NA,TRBJ1-1,CASSAGNTEAFF,TGTGCCAGCTCGGCGGGGAACACTGAAGCTTTCTTT
TRBV5-6,TRBD2,NA,TRBJ2-3,CASSLERGGTDTQYF,TGTGCCAGCAGCTTGGAGCGGGGGGGCACAGATACGCAGTATTTT
TRBV7-3,NA,NA,TRBJ2-3,CASSLTGLRTDTQYF,TGTGCCAGCAGCTTAACTGGACTAAGAACAGATACGCAGTATTTT
TRBV11-2,NA,few,TRBJ1-6,CASSLVRFPDSPLHF,TGTGCCAGCAGCTTAGTTCGGTTTCCGGATTCACCCCTCCACTTT
TRBV12-3/TRBV12-4,NA,NA,TRBJ2-5,CASSFGETQYF,TGTGCCAGCAGTTTCGGAGAGACCCAGTACTTC
TRBV5-1,TRBD2,NA,TRBJ2-7,CASSARGTSDSYEQYF,TGCGCCAGCAGCGCCCGTGGGACTAGCGACTCCTACGAGCAGTACTTC
TRBV2,TRBD2,once,TRBJ2-5,CASSESGGHGQETQYF,TGTGCCAGCAGTGAAAGCGGGGGCCACGGGCAAGAGACCCAGTACTTC